This section outlines one TCR beta chain sequence together with its context. The data were taken from a study of cytomegalovirus exposure and HLA in healthy donors. CDR1 and CDR2 from the germline V gene are SGDLS and YYNGEE. CDR3 size: 15 residues. V lost 0 bases and J lost 1, with 8 bases in between. Researchers ran the PCR with 60 Vbeta and 13 Jbeta primers. Using immunoSEQ multiplex PCR, the repertoire was profiled, and TCRdb retains in-frame clones only, with some absent. Here the sample spans approximately 150,000 clones, about three quarters being singletons. Sequencing used PBMCs. The J gene is TRBJ1-5, the V gene TRBV9; a weak D match, TRBD1 (6 bases). This receptor was obtained from a middle-aged man in good health and CMV-seropositive. CDR3 in amino acids: CASSVDGQSNQPQHF. CDR3 nucleotide sequence: TGTGCCAGCAGCGTAGATGGACAGAGCAATCAGCCCCAGCATTTT.